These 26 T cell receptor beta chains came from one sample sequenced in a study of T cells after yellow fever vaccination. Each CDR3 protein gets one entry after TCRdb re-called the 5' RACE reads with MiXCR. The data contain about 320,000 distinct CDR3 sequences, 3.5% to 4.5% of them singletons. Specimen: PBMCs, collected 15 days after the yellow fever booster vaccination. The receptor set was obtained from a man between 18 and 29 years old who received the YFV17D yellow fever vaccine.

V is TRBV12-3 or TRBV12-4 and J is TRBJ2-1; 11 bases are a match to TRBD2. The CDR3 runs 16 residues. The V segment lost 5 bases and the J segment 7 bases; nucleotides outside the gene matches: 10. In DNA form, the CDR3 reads TGTGCCAGCAGTCCGGCGACTAGCGGGGTGGCTAATGAGCAGTTCTTC. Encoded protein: CASSPATSGVANEQFF.

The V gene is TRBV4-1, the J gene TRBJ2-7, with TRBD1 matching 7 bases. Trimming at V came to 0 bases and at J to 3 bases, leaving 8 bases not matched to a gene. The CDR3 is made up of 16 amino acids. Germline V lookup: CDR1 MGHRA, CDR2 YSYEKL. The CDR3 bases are TGCGCCAGCAGCCAAGAAGGGGGCCGGGCGGGCTACGAGCAGTACTTC. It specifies CASSQEGGRAGYEQYF.

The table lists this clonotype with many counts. Here the CDR3 reads CASTPLATQETQYF. In DNA, the CDR3 is TGTGCCAGCACTCCACTAGCGACACAAGAGACCCAGTACTTC. The gene calls are TRBV6-2 or TRBV6-3 and TRBJ2-5; the match to TRBD2 covers 7 bases. The CDR3 contains 14 residues. Trimming at V came to 7 bases and at J to 2 bases, leaving 7 bases not matched to a gene. Germline CDR1 is MNHEY and CDR2 is SVGEGT.

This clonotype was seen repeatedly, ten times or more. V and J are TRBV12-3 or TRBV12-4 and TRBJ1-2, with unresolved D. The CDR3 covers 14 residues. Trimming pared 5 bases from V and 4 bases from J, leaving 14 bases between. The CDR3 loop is CASSVNLVGYGYTF. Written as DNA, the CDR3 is TGTGCCAGCAGTGTCAACCTAGTGGGCTATGGCTACACCTTC.

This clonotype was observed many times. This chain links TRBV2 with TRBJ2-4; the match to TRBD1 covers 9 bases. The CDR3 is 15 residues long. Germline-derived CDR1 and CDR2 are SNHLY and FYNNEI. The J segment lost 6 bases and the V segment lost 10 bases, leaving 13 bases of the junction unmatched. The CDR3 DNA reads TGTGCCACTAAAACAGGGGGCAGAGGGGGAAACATTCAGTACTTC. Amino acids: CATKTGGRGGNIQYF.

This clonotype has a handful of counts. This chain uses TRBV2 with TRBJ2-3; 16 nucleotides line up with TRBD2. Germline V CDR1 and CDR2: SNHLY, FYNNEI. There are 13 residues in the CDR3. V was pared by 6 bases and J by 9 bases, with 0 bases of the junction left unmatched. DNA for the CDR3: TGTGCCAGCAGGGGACTAGCGGGGGGGACGCAGTATTTT. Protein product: CASRGLAGGTQYF.

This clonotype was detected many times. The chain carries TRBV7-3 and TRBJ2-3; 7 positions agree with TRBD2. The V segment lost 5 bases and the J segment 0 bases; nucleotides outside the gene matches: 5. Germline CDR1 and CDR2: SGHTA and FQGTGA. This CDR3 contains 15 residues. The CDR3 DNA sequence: TGTGCCAGCAGCCTGCGACTAGCAAGCACAGATACGCAGTATTTT. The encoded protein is CASSLRLASTDTQYF. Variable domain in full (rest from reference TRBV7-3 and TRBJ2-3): GAGVSQTPSNKVTEKGKYVELRCDPISGHTALYWYRQSLGQGPEFLIYFQGTGAADDSGLPNDRFFAVRPEGSVSTLKIQRTERGDSAVYLCASSLRLASTDTQYFGPGTRLTVL.

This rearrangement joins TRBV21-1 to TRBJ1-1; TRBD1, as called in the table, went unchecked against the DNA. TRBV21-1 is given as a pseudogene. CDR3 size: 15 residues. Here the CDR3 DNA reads TGTGCCAGCAGCAAAGGAGGGGATTCGGACACTGAAGCTTTCTTT. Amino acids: CASSKGGDSDTEAFF.

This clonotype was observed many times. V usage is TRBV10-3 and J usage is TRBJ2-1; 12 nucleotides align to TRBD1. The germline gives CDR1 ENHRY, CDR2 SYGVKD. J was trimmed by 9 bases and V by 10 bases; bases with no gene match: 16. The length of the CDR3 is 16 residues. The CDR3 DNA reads TGTGCCACCTGCCGGGACAGGGGGCCGGGCAGAGGTGAGCAGTTCTTC. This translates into CATCRDRGPGRGEQFF.

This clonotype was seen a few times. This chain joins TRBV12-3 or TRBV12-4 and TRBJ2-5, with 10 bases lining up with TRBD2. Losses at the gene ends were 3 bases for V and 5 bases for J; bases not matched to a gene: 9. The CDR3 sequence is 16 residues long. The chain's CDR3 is CASSLGSGGALETQYF. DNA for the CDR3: TGTGCCAGCAGTTTGGGGAGCGGGGGGGCACTCGAGACCCAGTACTTC.

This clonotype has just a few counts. This CDR3 reads CASSWDQGDPQHF. CDR3 bases: TGTGCCAGCAGTTGGGACCAGGGGGATCCCCAGCATTTT. The rearrangement links TRBV7-2 to TRBJ1-5, with 7 bases aligning to TRBD1. The CDR3 contains 13 residues. The V and J ends lost 6 bases and 10 bases, in that order; junction bases with no gene match: 9. Germline CDR1 SGHTA, CDR2 FQGNSA.

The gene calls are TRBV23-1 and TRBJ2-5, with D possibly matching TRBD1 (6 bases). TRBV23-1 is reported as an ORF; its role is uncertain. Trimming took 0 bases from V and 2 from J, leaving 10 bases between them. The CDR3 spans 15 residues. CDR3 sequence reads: CASSQSEGGQETQYF. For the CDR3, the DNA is TGCGCCAGCAGTCAATCCGAAGGGGGACAAGAGACCCAGTACTTC.

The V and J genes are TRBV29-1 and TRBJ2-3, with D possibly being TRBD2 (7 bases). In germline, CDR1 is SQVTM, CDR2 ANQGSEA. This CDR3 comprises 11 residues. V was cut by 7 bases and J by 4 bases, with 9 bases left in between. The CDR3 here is CSGGGPDTQYF. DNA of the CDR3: TGCAGCGGGGGGGGGCCAGATACGCAGTATTTT.

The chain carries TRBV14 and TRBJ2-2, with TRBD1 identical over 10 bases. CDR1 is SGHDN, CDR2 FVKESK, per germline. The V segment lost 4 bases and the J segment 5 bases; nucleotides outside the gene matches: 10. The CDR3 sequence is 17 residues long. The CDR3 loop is CASSLRQGAMRTGELFF. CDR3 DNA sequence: TGTGCCAGCAGCCTCCGACAGGGGGCAATGAGAACCGGGGAGCTGTTTTTT.

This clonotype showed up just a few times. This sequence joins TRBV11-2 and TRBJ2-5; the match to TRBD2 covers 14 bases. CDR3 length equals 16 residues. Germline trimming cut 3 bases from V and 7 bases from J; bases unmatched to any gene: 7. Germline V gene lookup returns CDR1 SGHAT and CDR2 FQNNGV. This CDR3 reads CASSFLTSGGGRTQYF. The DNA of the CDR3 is TGTGCCAGCAGCTTTCTGACTAGCGGGGGGGGTCGGACCCAGTACTTC.

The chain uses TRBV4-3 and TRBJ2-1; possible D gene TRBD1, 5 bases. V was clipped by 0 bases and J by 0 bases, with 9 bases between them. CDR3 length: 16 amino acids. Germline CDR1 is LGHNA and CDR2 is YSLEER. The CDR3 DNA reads TGCGCCAGCAGCCAAGAGGCCCAGGGCTCCTACAATGAGCAGTTCTTC. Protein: CASSQEAQGSYNEQFF.

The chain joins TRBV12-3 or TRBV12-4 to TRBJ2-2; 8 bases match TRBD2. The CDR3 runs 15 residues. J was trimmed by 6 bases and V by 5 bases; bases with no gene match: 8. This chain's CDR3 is CASSRTSRQPGELFF. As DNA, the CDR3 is TGTGCCAGCAGTCGGACTAGCAGACAACCCGGGGAGCTGTTTTTT.

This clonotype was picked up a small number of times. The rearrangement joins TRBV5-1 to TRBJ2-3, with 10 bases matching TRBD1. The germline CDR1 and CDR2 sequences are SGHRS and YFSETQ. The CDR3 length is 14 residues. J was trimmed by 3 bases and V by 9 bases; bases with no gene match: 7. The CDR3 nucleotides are TGCGCCACCAAACGACAGGGGGCTACAGATACGCAGTATTTT. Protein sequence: CATKRQGATDTQYF.

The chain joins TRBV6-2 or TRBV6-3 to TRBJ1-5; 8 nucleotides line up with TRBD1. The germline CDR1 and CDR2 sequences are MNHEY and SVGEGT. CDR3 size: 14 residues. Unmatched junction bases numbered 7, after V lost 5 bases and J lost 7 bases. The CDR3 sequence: CASSPGQGAQPQHF. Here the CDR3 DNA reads TGTGCCAGCAGTCCAGGACAGGGAGCACAGCCCCAGCATTTT.

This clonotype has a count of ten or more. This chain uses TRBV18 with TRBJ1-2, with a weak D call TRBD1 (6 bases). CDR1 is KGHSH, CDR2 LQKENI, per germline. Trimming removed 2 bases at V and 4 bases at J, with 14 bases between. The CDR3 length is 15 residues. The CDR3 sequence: CASSPTRGQLYGYTF. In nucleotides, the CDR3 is TGTGCCAGCTCACCAACTAGAGGACAGCTCTATGGCTACACCTTC.

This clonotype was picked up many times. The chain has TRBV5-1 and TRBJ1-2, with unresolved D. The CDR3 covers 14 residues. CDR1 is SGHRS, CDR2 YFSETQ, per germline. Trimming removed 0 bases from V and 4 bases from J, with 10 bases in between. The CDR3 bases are TGCGCCAGCAGCTTGGGAGGCAGACTCTATGGCTACACCTTC. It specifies CASSLGGRLYGYTF.

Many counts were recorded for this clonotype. The CDR3, as DNA: TGTGCCACCAGTCGCGATGGGGCAGCTTCAGAAGCTTTCTTT. The encoded protein is CATSRDGAASEAFF. The chain employs TRBV15 and TRBJ1-1; D is possibly TRBD1 (5 bases). The CDR3 runs 14 residues. Germline V gives CDR1 LNHNV, CDR2 YYDKDF (reference sequence). Trimming pared 6 bases from V and 8 bases from J, leaving 19 bases between.

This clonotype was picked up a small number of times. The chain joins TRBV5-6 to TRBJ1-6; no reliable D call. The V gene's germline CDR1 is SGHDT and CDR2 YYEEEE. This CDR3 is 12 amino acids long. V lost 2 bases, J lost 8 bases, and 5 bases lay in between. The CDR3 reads CASSFGDSPLHF. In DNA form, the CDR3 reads TGTGCCAGCAGCTTTGGGGATTCACCCCTCCACTTT. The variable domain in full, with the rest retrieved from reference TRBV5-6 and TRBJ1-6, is DAGVTQSPTHLIKTRGQQVTLRCSPKSGHDTVSWYQQALGQGPQFIFQYYEEEERQRGNFPDRFSGHQFPNYSSELNVNALLLGDSALYLCASSFGDSPLHFGNGTRLTVT.

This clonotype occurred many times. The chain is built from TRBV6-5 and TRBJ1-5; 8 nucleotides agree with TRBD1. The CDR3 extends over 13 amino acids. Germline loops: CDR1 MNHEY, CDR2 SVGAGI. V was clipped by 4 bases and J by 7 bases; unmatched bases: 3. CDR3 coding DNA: TGTGCCAGCAGTTTCGACAGGGGCCAGCCCCAGCATTTT. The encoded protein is CASSFDRGQPQHF.

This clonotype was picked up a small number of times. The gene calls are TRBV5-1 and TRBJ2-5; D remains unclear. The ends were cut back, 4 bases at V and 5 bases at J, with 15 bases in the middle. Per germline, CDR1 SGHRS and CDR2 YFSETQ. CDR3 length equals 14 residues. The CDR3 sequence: CASSHGKVRETQYF. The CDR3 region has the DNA TGCGCCAGCAGCCATGGCAAGGTACGGGAGACCCAGTACTTC.

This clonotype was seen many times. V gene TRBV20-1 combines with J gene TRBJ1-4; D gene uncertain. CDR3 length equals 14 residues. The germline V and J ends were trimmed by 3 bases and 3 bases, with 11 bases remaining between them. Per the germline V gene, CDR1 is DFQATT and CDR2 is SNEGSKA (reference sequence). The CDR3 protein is CSASRGSANEKLFF. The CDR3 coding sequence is TGCAGTGCTAGTCGAGGCTCAGCTAATGAAAAACTGTTTTTT.